These 9 T cell receptor beta chains came from one sample sequenced in a study of T cells after posttransplantation cyclophosphamide. TCRdb's table, derived via immunoSEQ multiplex PCR, lists solely in-frame clones and lacks some. The sample counts about 12,000 clones, none seen once; the ten largest own approximately 25%. A marrow graft followed busulfan-fludarabine conditioning, with cyclophosphamide on days +3 and +4. The material was PBMCs, obtained after allogeneic stem cell transplant with posttransplant cyclophosphamide. These receptors were obtained from a female patient between 40 and 50 years old who received an allogeneic stem cell transplant from a related donor, was CMV-positive, and had acute GVHD only. Some of the T cells might come from the graft donor.

This clone has only a few counts. The gene calls are TRBV14 and TRBJ2-7; maybe TRBD2 (5 bases). Per germline, CDR1 SGHDN and CDR2 FVKESK. V was shortened by 1 base and J by 2 bases, with 12 bases between the two germline ends. The CDR3 has 15 amino acids. The DNA of the CDR3 is TGTGCCAGCAGCCAAGGGACTTCCTTGGCCTACGAGCAGTACTTC. This translates into CASSQGTSLAYEQYF.

This clone was detected many times. This chain joins TRBV7-8 and TRBJ2-1, with 7 positions matching TRBD1. V lost 5 bases, J lost 8 bases, and 3 bases stayed unmatched. Per germline, CDR1 SGHVS and CDR2 FQNEAQ. The CDR3 runs 12 residues. CDR3 sequence (DNA): TGTGCCAGCAGCCAAGGGGGCGATGAGCAGTTCTTC. Protein product: CASSQGGDEQFF.

This clone was seen repeatedly, ten times or more. The V and J genes are TRBV6-6 and TRBJ1-3, with D possibly being TRBD1 (6 bases). V was pared by 9 bases and J by 0 bases, with 15 bases between. This CDR3 is built from 15 residues. Germline loops: CDR1 MNHNY, CDR2 SVGAGI (reference sequence). CDR3 protein: CASLRQASSGNTIYF. CDR3 DNA sequence: TGTGCCAGTCTGAGACAGGCCAGCTCTGGAAACACCATATATTTT.

This clone has a count of ten or more. The J gene is TRBJ2-1, the V gene TRBV5-1; 8 nucleotides match TRBD1. Germline V gene lookup returns CDR1 SGHRS and CDR2 YFSETQ. V lost 4 bases, J lost 0 bases, and 3 bases stayed unmatched. The CDR3 spans 15 residues. The CDR3 region is CASSLGQGSYNEQFF. As DNA, the CDR3 is TGCGCCAGCAGCCTTGGACAGGGCTCCTACAATGAGCAGTTCTTC.

This clone was recorded at least ten times. The chain links TRBV5-1 to TRBJ1-6; 8 bases are a match to TRBD1. Trimming at V came to 5 bases and at J to 8 bases, leaving 9 bases not matched to a gene. The CDR3 length is 15 residues. CDR1 and CDR2 (germline): SGHRS, YFSETQ. The CDR3: CASRLGQGGDSPLHF. The DNA for the CDR3 is TGCGCCAGCAGGCTCGGACAGGGAGGTGATTCACCCCTCCACTTT.

This clone was counted many times. V usage is TRBV7-2 and J usage is TRBJ2-2; D possibly corresponds to TRBD1 (6 bases). This CDR3 contains 14 residues. Germline CDR1 reads SGHTA; CDR2 reads FQGNSA. The V end lost 5 bases, the J end lost 7 bases, and 14 bases lay between the germline ends. The DNA for the CDR3 is TGTGCCAGCAGCCCGCCAGGGGTCGTCGGGGAGCTGTTTTTT. It specifies CASSPPGVVGELFF.

The genes are TRBV18 and TRBJ1-1, with a weak D call TRBD1 (5 bases). V lost 0 bases and J 0 bases, leaving 14 bases between the germline ends. The CDR3 spans 17 residues. CDR1 is KGHSH, CDR2 LQKENI, per germline. The CDR3 protein is CASSPPAGHLMNTEAFF. CDR3 DNA: TGTGCCAGCTCACCACCGGCGGGGCACCTCATGAACACTGAAGCTTTCTTT.

The chain uses TRBV5-1 and TRBJ2-1, with 11 bases fitting TRBD1. Germline V gene sequence: CDR1 SGHRS, CDR2 YFSETQ. The junction had 6 bases not matched to a gene; V was cut back by 0 bases and J by 7 bases. There are 16 residues in the CDR3. The CDR3 region is CASSLGTGGAWNEQFF. Written as DNA, the CDR3 is TGCGCCAGCAGCTTGGGGACAGGGGGCGCGTGGAATGAGCAGTTCTTC.

This clone showed up many times. DNA for the CDR3: TGTGCTAGTGGTTTGGTATTGGGGACTCCCTCCTACAATGAGCAGTTCTTC. Encoded protein: CASGLVLGTPSYNEQFF. The chain is built from TRBV12-5 and TRBJ2-1; the D gene is possibly TRBD2 (6 bases). CDR1 and CDR2 (germline): LGHNT, FRNRAP. The length of the CDR3 is 17 residues. Trimming pared 0 bases from V and 0 bases from J, leaving 12 bases between.